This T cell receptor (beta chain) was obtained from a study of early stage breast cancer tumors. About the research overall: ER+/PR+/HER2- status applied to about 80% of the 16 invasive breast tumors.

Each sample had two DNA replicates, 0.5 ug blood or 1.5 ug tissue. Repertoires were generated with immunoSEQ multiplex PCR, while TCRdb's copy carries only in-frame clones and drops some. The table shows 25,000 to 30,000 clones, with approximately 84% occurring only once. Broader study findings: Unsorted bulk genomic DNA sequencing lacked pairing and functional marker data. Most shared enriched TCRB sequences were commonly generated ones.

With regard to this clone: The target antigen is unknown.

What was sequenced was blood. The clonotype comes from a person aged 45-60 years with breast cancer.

CDR3 loop: CASSTTSGTHNEQFF. For the CDR3, the DNA is TGTGCCAGTAGTACGACTAGCGGGACTCACAATGAGCAGTTCTTC. The chain is built from TRBV19 and TRBJ2-1; 11 bases are shared with TRBD2. The CDR3 has 15 amino acids. With V trimmed by 4 bases and J by 5 bases, 4 bases remained unmatched. CDR1 and CDR2 from the germline V gene are LNHDA and SQIVND (reference sequence).